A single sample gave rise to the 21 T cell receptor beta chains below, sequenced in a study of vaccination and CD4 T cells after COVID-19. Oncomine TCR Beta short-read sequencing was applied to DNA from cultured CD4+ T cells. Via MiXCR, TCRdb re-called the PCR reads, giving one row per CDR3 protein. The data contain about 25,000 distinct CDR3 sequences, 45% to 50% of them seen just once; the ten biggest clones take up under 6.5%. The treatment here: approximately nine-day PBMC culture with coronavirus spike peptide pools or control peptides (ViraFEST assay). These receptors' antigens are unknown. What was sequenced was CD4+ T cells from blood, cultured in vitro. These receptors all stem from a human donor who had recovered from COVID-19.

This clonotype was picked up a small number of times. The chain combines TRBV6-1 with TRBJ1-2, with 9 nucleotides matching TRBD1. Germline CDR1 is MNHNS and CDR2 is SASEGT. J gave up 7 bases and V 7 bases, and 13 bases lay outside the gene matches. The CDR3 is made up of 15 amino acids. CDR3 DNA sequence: TGTGCCAGCACCGTAGGACAGGGGAGAAGCGGTGGCTACACCTTC. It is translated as CASTVGQGRSGGYTF.

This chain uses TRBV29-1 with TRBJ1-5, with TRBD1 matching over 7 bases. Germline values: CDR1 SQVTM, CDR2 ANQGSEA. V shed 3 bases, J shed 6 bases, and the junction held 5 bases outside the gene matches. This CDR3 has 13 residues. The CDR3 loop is CSVETGIGQPQHF. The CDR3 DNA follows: TGCAGCGTTGAGACAGGGATCGGTCAGCCCCAGCATTTT.

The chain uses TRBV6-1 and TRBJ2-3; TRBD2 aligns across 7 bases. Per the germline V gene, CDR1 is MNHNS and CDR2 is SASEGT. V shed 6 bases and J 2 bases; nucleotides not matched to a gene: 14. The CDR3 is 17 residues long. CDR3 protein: CASRNPVGSGYTDTQYF. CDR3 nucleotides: TGTGCCAGCAGGAACCCTGTTGGTAGCGGGTACACAGATACGCAGTATTTT.

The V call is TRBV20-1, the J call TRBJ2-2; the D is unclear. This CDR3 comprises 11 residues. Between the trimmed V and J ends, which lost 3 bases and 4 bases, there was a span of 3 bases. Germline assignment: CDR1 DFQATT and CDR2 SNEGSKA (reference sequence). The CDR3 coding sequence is TGCAGTGCTAGGGTCACCGGGGAGCTGTTTTTT. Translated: CSARVTGELFF.

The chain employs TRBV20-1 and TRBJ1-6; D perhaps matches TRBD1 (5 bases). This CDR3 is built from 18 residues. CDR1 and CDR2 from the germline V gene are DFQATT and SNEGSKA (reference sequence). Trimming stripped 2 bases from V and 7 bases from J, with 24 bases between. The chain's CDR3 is CSARPRWGGVSGNSPLHF. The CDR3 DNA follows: TGCAGTGCTAGACCACGGTGGGGTGGGGTATCAGGGAATTCACCCCTCCACTTT.

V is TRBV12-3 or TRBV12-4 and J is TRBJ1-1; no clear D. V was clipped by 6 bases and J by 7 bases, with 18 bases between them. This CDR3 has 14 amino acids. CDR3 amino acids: CASSIDGGWGEAFF. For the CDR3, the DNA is TGTGCCAGCAGCATCGACGGTGGGTGGGGTGAAGCTTTCTTT.

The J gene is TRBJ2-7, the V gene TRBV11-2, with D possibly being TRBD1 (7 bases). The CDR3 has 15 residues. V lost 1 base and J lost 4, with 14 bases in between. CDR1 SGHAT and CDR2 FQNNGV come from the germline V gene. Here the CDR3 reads CASSLGQGRGYEQYF. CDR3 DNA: TGTGCCAGCAGCTTAGGACAGGGTCGGGGGTACGAGCAGTACTTC.

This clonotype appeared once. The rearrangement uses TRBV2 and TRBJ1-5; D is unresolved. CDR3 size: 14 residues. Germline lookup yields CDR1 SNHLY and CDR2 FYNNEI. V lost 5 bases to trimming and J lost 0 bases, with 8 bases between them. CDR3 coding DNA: TGTGCCAGCAGTCCCTTTGTTAGCAATCAGCCCCAGCATTTT. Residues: CASSPFVSNQPQHF.

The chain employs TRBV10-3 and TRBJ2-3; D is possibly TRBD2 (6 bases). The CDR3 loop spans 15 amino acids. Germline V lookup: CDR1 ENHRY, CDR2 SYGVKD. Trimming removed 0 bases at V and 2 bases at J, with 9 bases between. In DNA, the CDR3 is TGTGCCATCAGTGAGTCCGGGGGATTCACAGATACGCAGTATTTT. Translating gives CAISESGGFTDTQYF.

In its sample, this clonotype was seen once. The CDR3 DNA reads TGTGCCACCTCGACTAGCGGAAAGACCTACGAGCAGTACTTC. Its translation: CATSTSGKTYEQYF. The chain carries TRBV24-1 and TRBJ2-7; 9 nucleotides align to TRBD2. V trimming: 9 bases; J trimming: 2 bases; junction bases outside the gene matches: 7. Germline V gene sequence: CDR1 KGHDR, CDR2 SFDVKD. The CDR3 extends over 14 amino acids.

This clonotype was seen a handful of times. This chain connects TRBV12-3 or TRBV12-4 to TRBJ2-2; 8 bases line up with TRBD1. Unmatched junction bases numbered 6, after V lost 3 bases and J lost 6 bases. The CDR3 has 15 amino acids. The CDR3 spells CASSFRQGASGELFF. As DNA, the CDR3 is TGTGCCAGCAGTTTCCGGCAGGGGGCGTCCGGGGAGCTGTTTTTT.

CDR3 bases: TGTGCCAGCTCACCAGACAGGTCAGGGATCGGCAATCAGCCCCAGCATTTT. This gives the protein CASSPDRSGIGNQPQHF. This rearrangement joins TRBV18 to TRBJ1-5; D may be TRBD1 (6 bases). This CDR3 region has 17 residues. V lost 2 bases and J lost 2, with 16 bases in between. The germline V gene has CDR1 KGHSH and CDR2 LQKENI.

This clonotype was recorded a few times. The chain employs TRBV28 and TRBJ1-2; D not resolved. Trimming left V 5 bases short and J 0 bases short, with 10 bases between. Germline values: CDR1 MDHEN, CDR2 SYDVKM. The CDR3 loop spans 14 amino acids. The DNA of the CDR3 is TGTGCCAGCAGTATCCCCTCGACTAACTATGGCTACACCTTC. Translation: CASSIPSTNYGYTF.

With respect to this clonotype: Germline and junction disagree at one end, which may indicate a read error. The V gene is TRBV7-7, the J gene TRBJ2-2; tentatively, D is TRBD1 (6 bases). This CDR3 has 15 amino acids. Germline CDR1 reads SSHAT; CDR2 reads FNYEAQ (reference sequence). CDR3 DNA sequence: TGTGCTAGCAGTCTTTACACAGGGACCACCGGGGAGCTGTTTTTT. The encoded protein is CASSLYTGTTGELFF.

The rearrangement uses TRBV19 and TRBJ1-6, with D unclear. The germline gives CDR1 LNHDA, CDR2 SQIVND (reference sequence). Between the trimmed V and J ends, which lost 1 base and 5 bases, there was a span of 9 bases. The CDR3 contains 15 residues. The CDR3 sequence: CASSIGQNNNSPLHF. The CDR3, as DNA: TGTGCCAGTAGTATAGGCCAGAATAATAATTCACCCCTCCACTTT. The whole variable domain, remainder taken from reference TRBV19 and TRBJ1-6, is DGGITQSPKYLFRKEGQNVTLSCEQNLNHDAMYWYRQDPGQGLRLIYYSQIVNDFQKGDIAEGYSVSREKKESFPLTVTSAQKNPTAFYLCASSIGQNNNSPLHFGNGTRLTVT.

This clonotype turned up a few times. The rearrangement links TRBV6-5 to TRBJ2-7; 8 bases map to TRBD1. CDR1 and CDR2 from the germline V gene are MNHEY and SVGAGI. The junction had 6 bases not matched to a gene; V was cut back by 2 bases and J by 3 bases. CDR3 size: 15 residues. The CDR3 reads CASSYDIGQGYEQYF. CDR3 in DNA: TGTGCCAGCAGTTACGATATTGGACAGGGCTACGAGCAGTACTTC.

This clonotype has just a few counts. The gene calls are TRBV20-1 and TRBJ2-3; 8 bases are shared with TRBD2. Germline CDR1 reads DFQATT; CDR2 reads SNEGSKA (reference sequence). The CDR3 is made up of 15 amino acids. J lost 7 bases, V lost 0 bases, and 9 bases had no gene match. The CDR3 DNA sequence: TGCAGTGCTAGAGAAGCGGGAGCCTTCCCATATACGCAGTATTTT. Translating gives CSAREAGAFPYTQYF.

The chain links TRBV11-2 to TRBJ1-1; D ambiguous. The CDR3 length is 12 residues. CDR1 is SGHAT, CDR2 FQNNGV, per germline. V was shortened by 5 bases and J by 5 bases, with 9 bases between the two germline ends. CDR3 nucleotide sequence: TGTGCCAGCAGCCAAAGATGGACTGAAGCTTTCTTT. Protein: CASSQRWTEAFF.

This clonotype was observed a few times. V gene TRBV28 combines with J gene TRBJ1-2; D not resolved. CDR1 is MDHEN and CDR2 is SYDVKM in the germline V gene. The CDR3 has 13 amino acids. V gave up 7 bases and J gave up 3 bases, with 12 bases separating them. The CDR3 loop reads CASTAPSDYGYTF. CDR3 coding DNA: TGTGCCAGCACCGCTCCTTCGGACTATGGCTACACCTTC.

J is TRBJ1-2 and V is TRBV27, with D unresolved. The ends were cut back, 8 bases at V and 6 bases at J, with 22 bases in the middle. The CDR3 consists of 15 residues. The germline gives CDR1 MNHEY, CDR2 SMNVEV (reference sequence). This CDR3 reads CASARDPSFSDGYTF. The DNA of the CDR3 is TGTGCCAGCGCAAGAGACCCGTCGTTTTCGGATGGCTACACCTTC.

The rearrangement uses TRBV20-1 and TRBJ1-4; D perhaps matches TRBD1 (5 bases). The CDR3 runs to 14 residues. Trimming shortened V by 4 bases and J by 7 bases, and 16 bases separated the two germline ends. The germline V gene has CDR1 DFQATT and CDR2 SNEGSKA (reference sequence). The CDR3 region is CSATNRLRAEKLFF. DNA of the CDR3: TGCAGTGCTACTAACAGGTTACGAGCTGAAAAACTGTTTTTT.